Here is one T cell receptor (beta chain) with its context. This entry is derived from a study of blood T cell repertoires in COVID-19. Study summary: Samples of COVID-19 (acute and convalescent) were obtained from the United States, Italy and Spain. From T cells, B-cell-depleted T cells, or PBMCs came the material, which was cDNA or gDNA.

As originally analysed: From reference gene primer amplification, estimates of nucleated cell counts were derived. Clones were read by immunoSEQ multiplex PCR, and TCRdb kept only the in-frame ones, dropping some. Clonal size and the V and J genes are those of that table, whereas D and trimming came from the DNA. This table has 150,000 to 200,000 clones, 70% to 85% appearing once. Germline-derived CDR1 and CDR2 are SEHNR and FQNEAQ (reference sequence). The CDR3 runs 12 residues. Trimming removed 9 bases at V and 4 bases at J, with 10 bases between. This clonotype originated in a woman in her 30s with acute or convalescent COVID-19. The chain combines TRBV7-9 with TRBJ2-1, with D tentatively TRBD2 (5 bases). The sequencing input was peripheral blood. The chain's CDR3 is CASSAGYNEQFF. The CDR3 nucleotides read TGTGCCAGTTCGGCGGGTTACAATGAGCAGTTCTTC.